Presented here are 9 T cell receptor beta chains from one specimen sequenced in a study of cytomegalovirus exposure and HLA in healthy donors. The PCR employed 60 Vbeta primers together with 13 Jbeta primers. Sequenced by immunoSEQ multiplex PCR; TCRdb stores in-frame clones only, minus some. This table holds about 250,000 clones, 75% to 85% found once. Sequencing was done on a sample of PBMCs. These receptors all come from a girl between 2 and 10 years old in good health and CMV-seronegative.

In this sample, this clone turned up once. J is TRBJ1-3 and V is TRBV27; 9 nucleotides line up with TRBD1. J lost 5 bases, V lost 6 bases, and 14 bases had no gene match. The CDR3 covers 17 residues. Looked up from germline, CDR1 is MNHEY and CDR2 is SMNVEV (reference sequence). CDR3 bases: TGTGCCAGCAGACGCCTCTCGACAGGGGGATATCGAAACACCATATATTTT. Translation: CASRRLSTGGYRNTIYF.

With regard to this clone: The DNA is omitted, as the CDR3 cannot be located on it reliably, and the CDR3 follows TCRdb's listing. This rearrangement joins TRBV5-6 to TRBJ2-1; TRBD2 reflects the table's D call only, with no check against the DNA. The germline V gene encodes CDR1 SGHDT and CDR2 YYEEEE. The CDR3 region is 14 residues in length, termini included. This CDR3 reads CASSLVASGSRLFF.

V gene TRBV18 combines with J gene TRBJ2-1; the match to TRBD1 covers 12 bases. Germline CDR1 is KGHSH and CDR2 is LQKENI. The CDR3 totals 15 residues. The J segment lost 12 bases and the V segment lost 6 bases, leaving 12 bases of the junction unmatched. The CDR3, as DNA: TGTGCCAGCTCCCCTACCCGGGACAGGGGGCGCAGGCAGTTCTTC. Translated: CASSPTRDRGRRQFF.

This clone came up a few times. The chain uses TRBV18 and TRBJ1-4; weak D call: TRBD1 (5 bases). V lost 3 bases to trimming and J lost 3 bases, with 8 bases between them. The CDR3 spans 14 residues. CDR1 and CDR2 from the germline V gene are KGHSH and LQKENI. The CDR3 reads CASSPGTSNEKLFF. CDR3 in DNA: TGTGCCAGCTCACCGGGGACTTCTAATGAAAAACTGTTTTTT.

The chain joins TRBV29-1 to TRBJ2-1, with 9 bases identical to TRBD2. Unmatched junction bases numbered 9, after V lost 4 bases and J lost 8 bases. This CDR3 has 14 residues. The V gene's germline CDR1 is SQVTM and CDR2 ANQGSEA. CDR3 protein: CSVVWREGRDEQFF. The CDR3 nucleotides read TGCAGCGTTGTCTGGCGGGAGGGCCGGGATGAGCAGTTCTTC.

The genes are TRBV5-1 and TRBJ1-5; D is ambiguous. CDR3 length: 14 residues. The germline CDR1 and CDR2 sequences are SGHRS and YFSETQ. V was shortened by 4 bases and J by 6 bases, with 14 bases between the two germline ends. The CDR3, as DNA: TGCGCCAGCAGCCTCGGACCCGAGGGTCAGCCCCAGCATTTT. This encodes CASSLGPEGQPQHF.

The CDR3, as DNA: TGTGCCTCCGGCGGACTAGCGGGAGGGTCGCAGAACACCGGGGAGCTGTTTTTT. Amino acid sequence: CASGGLAGGSQNTGELFF. The genes are TRBV4-2 and TRBJ2-2; TRBD2 matches at 15 bases. CDR3 length: 18 amino acids. J was trimmed by 1 base and V by 11 bases; bases with no gene match: 11. Germline V gene data show CDR1 as LGHNA and CDR2 as YNFKEQ.

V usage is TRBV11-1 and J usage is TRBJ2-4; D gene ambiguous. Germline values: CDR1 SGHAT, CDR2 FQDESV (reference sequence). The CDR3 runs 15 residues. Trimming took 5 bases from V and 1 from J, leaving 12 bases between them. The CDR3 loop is CASSRPDGAKNIQYF. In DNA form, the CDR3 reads TGTGCCAGCAGCCGCCCCGACGGGGCCAAAAACATTCAGTACTTC.

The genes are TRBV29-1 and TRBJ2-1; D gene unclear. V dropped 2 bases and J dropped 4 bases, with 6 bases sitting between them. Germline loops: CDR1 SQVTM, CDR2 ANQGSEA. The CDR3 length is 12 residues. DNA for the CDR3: TGCAGCGTTGAAATGCGGTACAATGAGCAGTTCTTC. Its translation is CSVEMRYNEQFF.